These T cell receptor beta chains were read from a single sample in a study of blood T cell repertoires in COVID-19. Libraries were prepared by immunoSEQ multiplex PCR; TCRdb keeps only in-frame clonotypes and omits some of them. The sample has some 370,000 clones, 89% seen once. Material: peripheral blood. These receptors all come from a man aged 35 to 55 with acute or convalescent COVID-19. The CDR3 runs from the conserved cysteine through the conserved F or W.

V gene | CDR3 protein
TRBV5-1 | CASSPGTEGSPLHF
TRBV5-1 | CASSWTGQTPGNTIYF
TRBV5-6 | CASSLTDRNQPQHF
TRBV28 | CASSSTSGSWVSSSTDTQYF
TRBV11-2 | CASSFSLSSPLHF
TRBV27 | CASSLIGTGAYEQYF
TRBV9 | CASSDYTSAHRETQYF
TRBV4-1 | CASSQGSESYTGELFF
TRBV7-9 | CASSSSYGQPQHF
TRBV4-1 | CASSPTPTYEQYF
TRBV6-5 | CASSYSGQEDSPLHF
TRBV2 | CASSVRQGIGQPQHF
TRBV6-2/TRBV6-3 | CASSSPIDGRGGSYNEQFF
TRBV4-1 | CASSRVPSRTEAFF
TRBV7-9 | CASSLRTGGNYGYTF
TRBV4-2 | CASSQGPREGTDTQYF
TRBV27 | CALTDGSPNSPLHF
TRBV23-1 | CASSQPTAGTGELFF
TRBV12-3/TRBV12-4 | CASSLFTTEAFF
TRBV10-3 | CAISESTPGQSTDTQYF
TRBV5-5 | CASSLGYSDFAGNTIYF
TRBV9 | CASSGTRGNTGELFF
TRBV19 | CASSYTSGPYNEQFF
TRBV6-5 | CASSSTKTGGIDGYTF
TRBV27 | CASSSGLLEADTQYF
TRBV19 | CASRSRGGNQPQHF
TRBV27 | CASSLSGRNYGYTF
TRBV30 | CAWRKDMNTGELFF